The T cell receptor (beta chain) described here comes from a study of T-cell memory formation after mild COVID-19. This clonotype was seen only a few times. J lost 6 bases, V lost 1 base, and 6 bases had no gene match. The CDR3 is 15 amino acids. Per germline, CDR1 SGHRS and CDR2 YFSETQ. TCRdb ran MiXCR on the 5' RACE reads and lists one entry per CDR3 protein. The profile covers fewer than 50,000 distinct CDR3 sequences, with 9% to 15% appearing a single time and around 24% taken by the ten largest. Source material: PBMCs or a T cell subset sorted from them (not recorded which). This TCR was sampled from a man aged 18-30 years who had mild COVID-19 (a few samples of this study predate the infection). Cell type and time point are not known. V and J are TRBV5-1 and TRBJ1-4; the match to TRBD1 covers 7 bases. DNA of the CDR3: TGCGCCAGCAGCTTGCAGGGGGGGGCGGATGAAAAACTGTTTTTT. It translates to CASSLQGGADEKLFF.